The table lists the clone carrying this T cell receptor beta chain with a count of one. The target antigen is unknown. Likely unrecorded immune exposures existed in these nominally healthy donors. This entry belongs to a study of cytomegalovirus exposure and HLA in healthy donors. Study-wide points: In an earlier analysis, about 87% or about 30%: the productive usage of most TCR beta V segments.

Trimming cost V 1 base and J 4 bases; bases outside gene matches: 13. CDR3 length: 18 residues. Germline CDR1 MGHRA, CDR2 YSYEKL. PCR employed 60 Vbeta and 13 Jbeta primers. Libraries were prepared by immunoSEQ multiplex PCR; TCRdb keeps only in-frame clonotypes and omits some of them. The sample has about 150,000 clones; about 80% are singletons. This TCR was recovered from a middle-aged woman in good health and CMV-seronegative. Sequences were obtained from PBMCs. This rearrangement joins TRBV4-1 to TRBJ1-5; 7 bases map to TRBD1. The CDR3 region is CASSQGRQGITPNQPQHF. CDR3 DNA: TGCGCCAGCAGCCAAGGTAGACAGGGTATTACCCCAAATCAGCCCCAGCATTTT.